The TCR beta chain under discussion was sequenced for a study of T cell responses to AZD1222 COVID-19 vaccine. Findings and caveats of the study: Close to half of all spike-specific TCRs reportedly target regions of the variants that are unmutated. No day 14 peak samples; only post-peak repertoires were characterized.

A note on this clone: The target antigen is unknown.

Libraries were prepared by immunoSEQ multiplex PCR; TCRdb keeps only in-frame clonotypes and omits some of them. The data hold over 85,000 clones, with approximately 90% observed a single time. V dropped 6 bases and J dropped 1 base, with 6 bases sitting between them. Looked up from germline, CDR1 is MDHEN and CDR2 is SYDVKM. The CDR3 length is 12 residues. The sequenced sample was peripheral blood, obtained on day 0 of AZD1222 vaccination. The V call is TRBV28, the J call TRBJ1-1; the D is unclear. This TCR derives from an adult in good health. The CDR3 spells CASSPGNTEAFF. The CDR3 DNA follows: TGTGCCAGCAGCCCAGGGAACACTGAAGCTTTCTTT.